This section outlines one T cell receptor (beta chain) sequence together with its context. Its specificity is unknown. The germline CDR1 and CDR2 sequences are SGHNT and YYREEE (reference sequence). V lost 4 bases and J 0 bases, leaving 14 bases between the germline ends. This CDR3 contains 16 residues. The sample comes from a study of OX40 agonist ivuxolimab in advanced cancers. Across the study: While on treatment, patients had intravenous ivuxolimab at 0.01 to 10 mg/kg every 2 weeks.

Study results and limitations: Within 6 weeks, CD4+ and CD8+ blood T cells expanded clonally at 0.1 to 3.0 mg/kg. Which antigen the expanded peripheral T cells recognized is unknown.

TCRdb's copy holds only in-frame clones and misses some; the assay was immunoSEQ multiplex PCR. The table records some 63,000 clones, 87% of them present only once. The chain employs TRBV5-4 and TRBJ1-3; D uncertain. The TCR was taken from an adult with an advanced solid tumor such as melanoma, head and neck, liver or kidney cancer. This sample comprised CD4+ or CD8+ T cells sorted from blood, obtained in a trial of the OX40 agonist ivuxolimab. The CDR3 loop reads CASSNDRRLSGNTIYF. CDR3 nucleotide sequence: TGTGCCAGCAGCAATGACCGCCGCCTCTCTGGAAACACCATATATTTT.